These 21 T cell receptor beta chains share one sample of origin, sequenced in a study of blood T cell repertoires in COVID-19. The data were produced by immunoSEQ multiplex PCR, yet TCRdb's version contains in-frame clones alone and is incomplete. Among roughly 170,000 clones, approximately 86% were seen once, and the ten largest hold roughly 1.3%. Sequencing was done on a sample of peripheral blood. These receptors were taken from a man aged 55-75 years who had recovered from COVID-19.

Only one count was recorded for this clone. The V and J genes are TRBV5-4 and TRBJ2-7, with 11 bases fitting TRBD1. The CDR3 is 14 residues long. After removal of 5 bases from V and 4 bases from J, the junction contained 5 bases not matched to a gene. The germline CDR1 and CDR2 sequences are SGHNT and YYREEE (reference sequence). The CDR3 region has the DNA TGTGCCAGCAGGTACGGACAGGGGGCGTACGAGCAGTACTTC. Translated, it gives CASRYGQGAYEQYF.

The chain recombines TRBV19 with TRBJ2-7; D is unresolved. Germline V gene data show CDR1 as LNHDA and CDR2 as SQIVND (reference sequence). Trimming took 5 bases from V and 0 from J, leaving 11 bases between them. CDR3 length equals 14 residues. CDR3 sequence (DNA): TGTGCCAGTAGTGGTAGCTTCCTCTCCTACGAGCAGTACTTC. Protein: CASSGSFLSYEQYF.

This clone was seen only a few times. The chain combines TRBV5-1 with TRBJ2-2, with TRBD1 identical over 10 bases. The ends lost 5 bases at V and 6 bases at J; junction bases unmatched: 7. CDR3 size: 15 residues. The germline CDR1 and CDR2 sequences are SGHRS and YFSETQ. The CDR3 loop is CASRRTGGQAGELFF. The CDR3 coding sequence is TGCGCCAGCAGGCGGACAGGGGGTCAAGCCGGGGAGCTGTTTTTT.

The chain carries TRBV24-1 and TRBJ1-1; D uncertain. V was clipped by 4 bases and J by 8 bases, with 16 bases between them. CDR3 length: 14 residues. CDR1 KGHDR and CDR2 SFDVKD come from the germline V gene. CDR3 nucleotide sequence: TGTGCCACCAGTGACCCTTCGTCGGGGTCCGAAGCTTTCTTT. It translates to CATSDPSSGSEAFF.

The CDR3 here is CASSDLRGVSNEKLFF. DNA of the CDR3: TGTGCCAGTAGCGACTTACGGGGGGTATCGAATGAAAAACTGTTTTTT. The V call is TRBV19, the J call TRBJ1-4, with a tentative D call TRBD1 (5 bases). V shed 6 bases and J shed 5 bases, with 19 bases lying between them. Germline CDR1 is LNHDA and CDR2 is SQIVND (reference sequence). The length of the CDR3 is 16 residues.

The genes are TRBV6-5 and TRBJ2-2; perhaps TRBD1 as D (5 bases). The ends were cut back, 6 bases at V and 7 bases at J, with 15 bases in the middle. The V gene's germline CDR1 is MNHEY and CDR2 SVGAGI. CDR3 length: 14 amino acids. CDR3 sequence reads: CASSSGKTGGELFF. The CDR3 nucleotides read TGTGCCAGCAGCTCAGGGAAAACCGGCGGGGAGCTGTTTTTT.

The rearrangement uses TRBV4-1 and TRBJ1-5; D gene ambiguous. CDR3 length equals 15 residues. V was cut by 0 bases and J by 5 bases, with 11 bases left in between. Germline CDR1 is MGHRA and CDR2 is YSYEKL. CDR3 bases: TGCGCCAGCAGCCAAGATGACGGGAGGTATCAGCCCCAGCATTTT. Protein: CASSQDDGRYQPQHF.

The chain joins TRBV6-1 to TRBJ1-3; weak D call: TRBD1 (5 bases). This CDR3 spans 17 amino acids. The V end lost 4 bases, the J end lost 0 bases, and 16 bases lay between the germline ends. CDR1 is MNHNS and CDR2 is SASEGT in the germline V gene. CDR3 coding DNA: TGTGCCAGCAGTGCAGACCTAACAGGCAGCTCTGGAAACACCATATATTTT. It translates to CASSADLTGSSGNTIYF.

This clone was recorded only once. The chain carries TRBV6-6 and TRBJ2-1, with 7 positions matching TRBD1. V trimming: 2 bases; J trimming: 6 bases; junction bases outside the gene matches: 1. This CDR3 comprises 13 residues. Germline CDR1 is MNHNY and CDR2 is SVGAGI (reference sequence). CDR3 sequence reads: CASSYTGVNEQFF. CDR3 nucleotide sequence: TGTGCCAGCAGTTACACAGGGGTCAATGAGCAGTTCTTC.

This clone was recorded only once. This rearrangement joins TRBV7-3 to TRBJ2-3; the D is unclear. The CDR3 has 14 amino acids. The germline CDR1 and CDR2 sequences are SGHTA and FQGTGA. V gave up 4 bases and J gave up 4 bases, with 12 bases separating them. The CDR3 DNA reads TGTGCCAGCAGCTATAACGGTTTTTCAGATACGCAGTATTTT. It codes for CASSYNGFSDTQYF.

V gene TRBV30 combines with J gene TRBJ2-5; TRBD2 aligns across 16 bases. Trimming took 2 bases from V and 6 from J; bases not matched to a gene: 6. Germline V gives CDR1 GTSNPN, CDR2 SVGIG (reference sequence). This CDR3 spans 16 amino acids. For the CDR3, the DNA is TGTGCCTGGAGTACCGGGACTAGCGGGGGGGTAAAGACCCAGTACTTC. Amino acid sequence: CAWSTGTSGGVKTQYF.

The chain combines TRBV18 with TRBJ2-7; D possibly corresponds to TRBD2 (6 bases). V gave up 0 bases and J gave up 2 bases, with 8 bases separating them. Germline V CDR1 and CDR2: KGHSH, LQKENI. This CDR3 spans 14 amino acids. The CDR3 protein is CASSPPGGAYEQYF. The CDR3 nucleotides are TGTGCCAGCTCACCACCCGGGGGAGCCTACGAGCAGTACTTC.

The CDR3 loop reads CASSDPRTFLYGYTF. For the CDR3, the DNA is TGTGCCAGCAGTGATCCCCGGACTTTTCTCTATGGCTACACCTTC. The chain links TRBV2 to TRBJ1-2; D unclear. Trimming left V 3 bases short and J 4 bases short, with 15 bases between. Germline V gene sequence: CDR1 SNHLY, CDR2 FYNNEI. The CDR3 runs 15 residues.

V gene TRBV6-2 or TRBV6-3 combines with J gene TRBJ1-1; 7 bases match TRBD1. The J segment lost 6 bases and the V segment lost 4 bases, leaving 5 bases of the junction unmatched. The CDR3 runs to 13 residues. Per germline, CDR1 MNHEY and CDR2 SVGEGT. The CDR3 region has the DNA TGTGCCAGCAGTTCCACCACAGGGGCTGAAGCTTTCTTT. Protein product: CASSSTTGAEAFF.

The chain links TRBV5-1 to TRBJ2-3; TRBD2 aligns across 8 bases. Germline V gene lookup returns CDR1 SGHRS and CDR2 YFSETQ. The CDR3 has 15 residues. Unmatched junction bases numbered 4, after V lost 0 bases and J lost 4 bases. The CDR3 reads CASSLVLAESDTQYF. DNA for the CDR3: TGCGCCAGCAGCTTGGTACTAGCGGAGTCAGATACGCAGTATTTT.

The gene calls are TRBV19 and TRBJ1-1, with D hard to call. Trimming removed 5 bases from V and 1 base from J, with 8 bases in between. The CDR3 extends over 13 amino acids. The germline V gene encodes CDR1 LNHDA and CDR2 SQIVND (reference sequence). The CDR3 reads CASSRSANTEAFF. CDR3 DNA sequence: TGTGCCAGTAGTCGGTCCGCGAACACTGAAGCTTTCTTT. The whole variable domain, remainder taken from reference TRBV19 and TRBJ1-1, is DGGITQSPKYLFRKEGQNVTLSCEQNLNHDAMYWYRQDPGQGLRLIYYSQIVNDFQKGDIAEGYSVSREKKESFPLTVTSAQKNPTAFYLCASSRSANTEAFFGQGTRLTVV.

This clone has only a few counts. CDR3 residues: CASSPPGKRTYEQYF. The CDR3 nucleotides are TGTGCCAGCTCACCCCCCGGTAAGAGAACCTACGAGCAGTACTTC. The chain couples TRBV18 to TRBJ2-7; the D is unclear. This CDR3 is 15 amino acids long. CDR1 is KGHSH, CDR2 LQKENI, per germline. Trimming took off 3 bases at V and 2 bases at J, with 14 bases between the two ends.

This CDR3 reads CASSPPGADTQYF. CDR3 sequence (DNA): TGTGCCAGCAGCCCGCCCGGGGCAGATACGCAGTATTTT. This chain uses TRBV5-4 with TRBJ2-3; D is perhaps TRBD2 (5 bases). Germline V gene sequence: CDR1 SGHNT, CDR2 YYREEE (reference sequence). The V and J ends lost 4 bases and 4 bases respectively, with 10 bases between them. CDR3 size: 13 residues.

This clone occurred many times. This sequence joins TRBV24-1 and TRBJ2-2, with 9 bases fitting TRBD1. This CDR3 is built from 16 residues. CDR1 and CDR2 (germline): KGHDR, SFDVKD. Unmatched junction bases numbered 6, after V lost 4 bases and J lost 4 bases. This CDR3 reads CATSESDRGFTGELFF. The DNA of the CDR3 is TGTGCCACCAGTGAGTCGGACAGGGGCTTCACCGGGGAGCTGTTTTTT.

The chain links TRBV4-2 to TRBJ2-5, with 15 nucleotides matching TRBD2. With V trimmed by 4 bases and J by 2 bases, 2 bases remained unmatched. The CDR3 is made up of 16 amino acids. Germline V lookup: CDR1 LGHNA, CDR2 YNFKEQ. The CDR3 DNA reads as TGTGCCAGCAGCCCTGGACTAGCGGGGGGGCAAGAGACCCAGTACTTC. It specifies CASSPGLAGGQETQYF.

The chain joins TRBV6-5 to TRBJ2-7; 10 bases match TRBD2. The germline gives CDR1 MNHEY, CDR2 SVGAGI. The CDR3 runs 15 residues. Trimming at V came to 4 bases and at J to 2 bases, leaving 5 bases not matched to a gene. In nucleotides, the CDR3 is TGTGCCAGCAGTTTCCTCACTAGCGGGGCCTACGAGCAGTACTTC. Amino acid sequence: CASSFLTSGAYEQYF.